The 14 T cell receptor beta chains below come from one sample, sequenced in a study of CD8+ T cells in alopecia areata. Sequencing templates came from extracted RNA that was reverse transcribed into cDNA. TCRdb's copy holds only in-frame clones and misses some; the assay was immunoSEQ multiplex PCR. The sample has approximately 210,000 clones, approximately 57% seen once. The sample's treatment: oral pan-JAK inhibitor, 5-10 mg twice daily. This material consisted of CD4+ T cells sorted from blood, taken at week 24, from a patient treated with tofacitinib. The source is a human donor with alopecia areata.

The chain carries TRBV13 and TRBJ1-5, with 8 bases aligning to TRBD1. Germline lookup yields CDR1 PRHDT and CDR2 FYEKMQ (reference sequence). This CDR3 is built from 14 residues. The V and J ends lost 5 bases and 6 bases, in that order; junction bases with no gene match: 6. The CDR3 coding sequence is TGTGCCAGCAGCCAGGGACAGGCTGGTCAGCCCCAGCATTTT. Protein: CASSQGQAGQPQHF.

V usage is TRBV27 and J usage is TRBJ1-1; 9 nucleotides line up with TRBD1. The CDR3 runs to 13 residues. CDR1 MNHEY and CDR2 SMNVEV come from the germline V gene (reference sequence). Trimming at V came to 6 bases and at J to 5 bases, leaving 4 bases not matched to a gene. The CDR3 loop reads CASRRTGDTEAFF. The CDR3 nucleotides read TGTGCCAGCAGACGGACAGGGGATACTGAAGCTTTCTTT.

The chain combines TRBV27 with TRBJ1-6; D is unclear. The CDR3 is made up of 19 amino acids. Trimming removed 4 bases at V and 0 bases at J, with 19 bases between. Germline-derived CDR1 and CDR2 are MNHEY and SMNVEV (reference sequence). The CDR3 DNA reads as TGTGCCAGCAGTTCCACGAGAGGGATTGGGAGCTCCTATAATTCACCCCTCCACTTT. Protein product: CASSSTRGIGSSYNSPLHF.

This rearrangement joins TRBV4-3 to TRBJ1-1; 8 nucleotides align to TRBD1. Germline lookup yields CDR1 LGHNA and CDR2 YSLEER. The ends lost 5 bases at V and 4 bases at J; junction bases unmatched: 6. The CDR3 totals 14 residues. CDR3 DNA sequence: TGCGCCAGCAGCGTACAGGGGGTGGGCACTGAAGCTTTCTTT. Amino acids: CASSVQGVGTEAFF.

The rearrangement uses TRBV19 and TRBJ1-2; 7 positions agree with TRBD1. The ends lost 6 bases at V and 4 bases at J; junction bases unmatched: 5. Looked up from germline, CDR1 is LNHDA and CDR2 is SQIVND (reference sequence). CDR3 length equals 13 residues. For the CDR3, the DNA is TGTGCCAGTAGCCGGGACAGAATCTATGGCTACACCTTC. Protein product: CASSRDRIYGYTF.

This clone showed up just a few times. This chain uses TRBV7-2 with TRBJ2-5; 9 bases map to TRBD1. The CDR3 consists of 15 residues. The germline gives CDR1 SGHTA, CDR2 FQGNSA. Unmatched junction bases numbered 9, after V lost 5 bases and J lost 5 bases. The DNA of the CDR3 is TGTGCCAGCAGCACACACAGGGGGCTGGGGGAGACCCAGTACTTC. This encodes CASSTHRGLGETQYF.

V and J are TRBV4-3 and TRBJ2-3; D is uncertain. The CDR3 consists of 15 residues. V dropped 1 base and J dropped 2 bases, with 10 bases sitting between them. Germline V gene lookup returns CDR1 LGHNA and CDR2 YSLEER. CDR3 nucleotide sequence: TGCGCCAGCAGCCAAGCGTTAGGGCCCACAGATACGCAGTATTTT. Translating it yields CASSQALGPTDTQYF.

The chain joins TRBV10-2 to TRBJ2-7; 8 nucleotides line up with TRBD2. Germline V gives CDR1 WSHSY, CDR2 SAAADI. The V and J ends lost 2 bases and 1 base, in that order; junction bases with no gene match: 10. The CDR3 extends over 17 amino acids. CDR3 nucleotide sequence: TGCGCCAGCAGTGAGGTTTTCTCGGCGGGGGGATCCTACGAGCAGTACTTC. It specifies CASSEVFSAGGSYEQYF.

J is TRBJ2-5 and V is TRBV29-1; 7 nucleotides line up with TRBD1. The ends lost 8 bases at V and 2 bases at J; junction bases unmatched: 17. Germline CDR1 reads SQVTM; CDR2 reads ANQGSEA. The CDR3 spans 16 residues. CDR3 bases: TGCAGCACTGGGCCTCCCCCAGGGGGAAAACAAGAGACCCAGTACTTC. Protein: CSTGPPPGGKQETQYF.

This clone turned up a few times. The chain joins TRBV4-3 to TRBJ2-5; the D gene could be TRBD1 or TRBD2 (5 bases each). CDR1 is LGHNA and CDR2 is YSLEER in the germline V gene. Trimming removed 4 bases from V and 3 bases from J, with 15 bases in between. There are 15 residues in the CDR3. This CDR3 is CASSRDPRGEETQYF. DNA for the CDR3: TGCGCCAGCAGCCGAGATCCCCGGGGCGAAGAGACCCAGTACTTC.

This clone was observed a few times. This sequence joins TRBV19 and TRBJ2-4; tentative D call: TRBD2 (6 bases). The CDR3 spans 13 residues. The germline gives CDR1 LNHDA, CDR2 SQIVND (reference sequence). V dropped 5 bases and J dropped 3 bases, with 8 bases sitting between them. CDR3 DNA: TGTGCCAGTAGTCAGGGAGGCAAAAACATTCAGTACTTC. Translating gives CASSQGGKNIQYF.

This chain uses TRBV7-9 with TRBJ1-2, with 7 bases lining up with TRBD1. Germline V gene lookup returns CDR1 SEHNR and CDR2 FQNEAQ (reference sequence). With 3 bases clipped from V and 5 bases from J, the junction kept 6 bases outside the gene matches. The CDR3 runs to 14 residues. CDR3 sequence: CASSFRDRSYGYTF. The CDR3 DNA sequence: TGTGCCAGCAGCTTTAGGGACAGATCATATGGCTACACCTTC.

This clone was detected a few times. This chain links TRBV30 with TRBJ2-1, with D unresolved. V lost 4 bases and J 0 bases, leaving 4 bases between the germline ends. The CDR3 has 12 amino acids. Germline CDR1 is GTSNPN and CDR2 is SVGIG (reference sequence). The CDR3: CAWTSSYNEQFF. The CDR3 DNA reads as TGTGCCTGGACTAGCTCCTACAATGAGCAGTTCTTC.

The rearrangement links TRBV29-1 to TRBJ1-4; no definite D call. V lost 6 bases, J lost 3 bases, and 11 bases lay in between. CDR1 and CDR2 (germline): SQVTM, ANQGSEA. This CDR3 has 13 residues. CDR3 protein: CSVEDGANEKLFF. In DNA, the CDR3 is TGCAGCGTAGAGGATGGGGCTAATGAAAAACTGTTTTTT.